This T cell receptor (beta chain) was recovered during a study of T cell responses to AZD1222 COVID-19 vaccine. The V end lost 2 bases, the J end lost 8 bases, and 7 bases lay between the germline ends. The CDR3 loop spans 11 amino acids. Germline-derived CDR1 and CDR2 are GTSNPN and SVGIG (reference sequence). Libraries were prepared by immunoSEQ multiplex PCR; TCRdb keeps only in-frame clonotypes and omits some of them. Of about 150,000 clones listed, about nine tenths are singletons. Overall study results and limits: Close to half of spike-specific TCRs reportedly recognize unmutated variant regions. Among AZD1222 vaccinees, only six were seropositive at baseline.

Concerning this clone itself: The antigen remains undetermined.

The clonotype comes from an adult in good health. The chain joins TRBV30 to TRBJ1-3, with D unresolved. Sample: peripheral blood, taken on day 0 of AZD1222 vaccination. The CDR3 reads CAWSTTYTIYF. CDR3 nucleotides: TGTGCCTGGAGTACGACATACACCATATATTTT.